This TCR beta chain was recovered during a study of OX40 agonist ivuxolimab in advanced cancers. Study in general: At 0.01 to 10 mg/kg, ivuxolimab was administered intravenously to patients every 2 weeks. Partial responses, seen in three patients, involved one hepatocellular carcinoma and two cutaneous melanomas.

Measured with immunoSEQ multiplex PCR; TCRdb has only the in-frame clones, and not every one. The sample shows 65,000 to 70,000 clones, 85% to 90% of them seen only once. J was trimmed by 6 bases and V by 4 bases; bases with no gene match: 3. The CDR3 spans 14 residues. Germline assignment: CDR1 SGDLS and CDR2 YYNGEE. The origin of this receptor is an adult with an advanced solid tumor such as melanoma, head and neck, liver or kidney cancer. Sequencing was performed on CD4+ or CD8+ T cells sorted from blood, taken in a trial of the OX40 agonist ivuxolimab. The rearrangement uses TRBV9 and TRBJ2-2; 10 bases are shared with TRBD1. CDR3 amino acids: CASSRQGAAGELFF. The CDR3 DNA reads TGTGCCAGCAGCCGACAGGGGGCGGCCGGGGAGCTGTTTTTT.